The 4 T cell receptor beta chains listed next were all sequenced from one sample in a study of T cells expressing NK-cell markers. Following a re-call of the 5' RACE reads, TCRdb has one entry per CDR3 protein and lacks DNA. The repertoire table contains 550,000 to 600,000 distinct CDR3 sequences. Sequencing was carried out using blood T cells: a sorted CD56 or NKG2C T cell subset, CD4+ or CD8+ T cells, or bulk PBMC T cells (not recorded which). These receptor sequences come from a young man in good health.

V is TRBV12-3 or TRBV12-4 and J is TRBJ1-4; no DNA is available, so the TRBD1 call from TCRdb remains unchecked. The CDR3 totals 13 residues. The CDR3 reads CASSRQGNEKLFF.

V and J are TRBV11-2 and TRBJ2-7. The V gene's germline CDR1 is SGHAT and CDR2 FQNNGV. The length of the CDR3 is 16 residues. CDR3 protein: CASSPEVWGNSYEQYF.

CDR3 sequence reads: CASSLEAPTHVNEQFF. The gene calls are TRBV11-2 and TRBJ2-1. CDR3 size: 16 residues. Per the germline V gene, CDR1 is SGHAT and CDR2 is FQNNGV.

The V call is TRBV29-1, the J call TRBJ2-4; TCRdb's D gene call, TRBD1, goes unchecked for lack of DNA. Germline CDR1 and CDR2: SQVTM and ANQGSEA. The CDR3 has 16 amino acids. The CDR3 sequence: CSALQGFPPAKNIQYF.